The 25 T cell receptor beta chains below come from one sample, sequenced in a study of cytomegalovirus exposure and HLA in healthy donors. Amplification used 60 Vbeta primers and 13 Jbeta primers. Generated by immunoSEQ multiplex PCR, the TCRdb table keeps only in-frame clones and is missing some. This repertoire shows under 200,000 clones, about 85% found once; its top ten account for approximately 1.9%. The sample comprised PBMCs. These receptors were collected from a man aged 18 to 29 in good health and CMV-seronegative.

V is TRBV19 and J is TRBJ2-1, with TRBD1 matching over 9 bases. Germline trimming cut 6 bases from V and 4 bases from J; bases unmatched to any gene: 4. The CDR3 is 14 residues long. Germline V gene sequence: CDR1 LNHDA, CDR2 SQIVND (reference sequence). The CDR3 protein is CASSRDRDYNEQFF. Here the CDR3 DNA reads TGTGCCAGTAGCCGGGACAGGGATTACAATGAGCAGTTCTTC. Drawing the rest from reference TRBV19 and TRBJ2-1, the complete variable domain is DGGITQSPKYLFRKEGQNVTLSCEQNLNHDAMYWYRQDPGQGLRLIYYSQIVNDFQKGDIAEGYSVSREKKESFPLTVTSAQKNPTAFYLCASSRDRDYNEQFFGPGTRLTVL.

The chain couples TRBV28 to TRBJ2-7; a weak D match, TRBD1 (6 bases). V was clipped by 6 bases and J by 4 bases, with 19 bases between them. Germline assignment: CDR1 MDHEN and CDR2 SYDVKM. This CDR3 comprises 15 residues. The CDR3 DNA sequence: TGTGCCAGCAGCAGCGCAGGGGCCCGTAAATACGAGCAGTACTTC. It codes for CASSSAGARKYEQYF.

The chain is built from TRBV7-9 and TRBJ1-1, with 8 bases matching TRBD1. Looked up from germline, CDR1 is SEHNR and CDR2 is FQNEAQ (reference sequence). V lost 7 bases, J lost 10 bases, and 8 bases stayed unmatched. This CDR3 region has 12 residues. The CDR3 reads CASNNAGTGAFF. CDR3 nucleotides: TGTGCCAGCAACAACGCGGGGACAGGAGCTTTCTTT.

This clone was seen only once. V gene TRBV9 combines with J gene TRBJ1-2; 11 nucleotides agree with TRBD1. The germline V gene has CDR1 SGDLS and CDR2 YYNGEE. This CDR3 comprises 18 residues. V gave up 6 bases and J gave up 0 bases; unmatched junction bases: 13. The CDR3 bases are TGTGCCAGCACCACTGGACCGGGACAGGGGGAGTCTAACTATGGCTACACCTTC. It codes for CASTTGPGQGESNYGYTF.

This clone was seen just once. V usage is TRBV5-4 and J usage is TRBJ1-1; D unclear. Germline V gene data show CDR1 as SGHNT and CDR2 as YYREEE (reference sequence). Trimming stripped 1 base from V and 1 base from J, with 8 bases between. This CDR3 is 14 amino acids long. DNA for the CDR3: TGTGCCAGCAGCTTGAACAGCTGGAACACTGAAGCTTTCTTT. Protein: CASSLNSWNTEAFF.

The chain recombines TRBV28 with TRBJ2-7; 10 bases are a match to TRBD1. Germline-derived CDR1 and CDR2 are MDHEN and SYDVKM. Trimming at V came to 6 bases and at J to 3 bases, leaving 8 bases not matched to a gene. The CDR3 runs to 15 residues. CDR3 nucleotides: TGTGCCAGCAGGTCTACCGGGACAGGGGTCTACGAGCAGTACTTC. Protein sequence: CASRSTGTGVYEQYF.

This chain connects TRBV6-5 to TRBJ2-1; the D gene is possibly TRBD1 (6 bases). Looked up from germline, CDR1 is MNHEY and CDR2 is SVGAGI. CDR3 size: 15 residues. V was cut by 6 bases and J by 6 bases, with 18 bases left in between. CDR3 amino acids: CASSMGHRPLNEQFF. The CDR3 DNA follows: TGTGCCAGCAGCATGGGACACCGGCCCCTCAATGAGCAGTTCTTC.

The chain joins TRBV28 to TRBJ2-1; possibly TRBD2 for D (6 bases). Trimming stripped 8 bases from V and 8 bases from J, with 19 bases between. The CDR3 contains 14 residues. Germline assignment: CDR1 MDHEN and CDR2 SYDVKM. The CDR3 DNA reads TGTGCCAGCGGCCTACTTGACCCGGGGGATGAGCAGTTCTTC. Residues: CASGLLDPGDEQFF. The variable domain in full, completed from reference TRBV28 and TRBJ2-1, reads DVKVTQSSRYLVKRTGEKVFLECVQDMDHENMFWYRQDPGLGLRLIYFSYDVKMKEKGDIPEGYSVSREKKERFSLILESASTNQTSMYLCASGLLDPGDEQFFGPGTRLTVL.

The rearrangement links TRBV18 to TRBJ2-3, with D possibly being TRBD1 (6 bases). This CDR3 has 14 amino acids. CDR1 is KGHSH and CDR2 is LQKENI in the germline V gene. V lost 4 bases to trimming and J lost 4 bases, with 12 bases between them. CDR3 nucleotide sequence: TGTGCCAGCTCACGGCAGGGGCTATCAGATACGCAGTATTTT. Protein sequence: CASSRQGLSDTQYF. The whole variable domain, filled in from reference TRBV18 and TRBJ2-3, reads NAGVMQNPRHLVRRRGQEARLRCSPMKGHSHVYWYRQLPEEGLKFMVYLQKENIIDESGMPKERFSAEFPKEGPSILRIQQVVRGDSAAYFCASSRQGLSDTQYFGPGTRLTVL.

CDR3 loop: CASSSIGDRPGYTF. The DNA of the CDR3 is TGTGCCAGCAGTTCCATCGGGGACAGGCCTGGCTACACCTTC. V gene TRBV28 combines with J gene TRBJ1-2, with 8 bases identical to TRBD1. V shed 4 bases, J shed 7 bases, and the junction held 8 bases outside the gene matches. The CDR3 has 14 amino acids. Germline lookup yields CDR1 MDHEN and CDR2 SYDVKM.

The rearrangement uses TRBV28 and TRBJ2-7; D unresolved. CDR1 is MDHEN, CDR2 SYDVKM, per germline. Trimming cost V 5 bases and J 3 bases, with 8 bases left between them. CDR3 length equals 12 residues. In DNA, the CDR3 is TGTGCCAGCAGTGCTAGAGACTACGAGCAGTACTTC. Residues: CASSARDYEQYF.

The chain employs TRBV2 and TRBJ2-7; 7 bases match TRBD1. Germline CDR1 is SNHLY and CDR2 is FYNNEI. V gave up 11 bases and J gave up 6 bases; unmatched junction bases: 13. The CDR3 covers 13 residues. The CDR3 DNA sequence: TGTGCCGGAAGCCCGGGACAGCTATTCGAGCAGTACTTC. Its translation: CAGSPGQLFEQYF.

V gene TRBV25-1 combines with J gene TRBJ2-7; a possible D gene is TRBD2 (6 bases). Trimming left V 8 bases short and J 2 bases short, with 19 bases between. Germline CDR1 MGHDK, CDR2 SYGVNS. CDR3 length: 15 amino acids. For the CDR3, the DNA is TGTGCCAGCGGTGGGGCTAGCGAGCAGACCTACGAGCAGTACTTC. This encodes CASGGASEQTYEQYF.

The rearrangement joins TRBV5-1 to TRBJ2-5; 13 bases match TRBD2. With 4 bases clipped from V and 4 bases from J, the junction kept 7 bases outside the gene matches. Germline V gene lookup returns CDR1 SGHRS and CDR2 YFSETQ. The CDR3 covers 16 residues. For the CDR3, the DNA is TGCGCCAGCAGCGAAACTAGCGGGAGGGGGTCAGAGACCCAGTACTTC. This codes for CASSETSGRGSETQYF.

The chain links TRBV15 to TRBJ1-2, with 8 bases matching TRBD1. Germline CDR1 is LNHNV and CDR2 is YYDKDF (reference sequence). The junction had 6 bases not matched to a gene; V was cut back by 0 bases and J by 6 bases. CDR3 size: 15 residues. CDR3 in DNA: TGTGCCACCAGCAGAGATTTGACAGGGGCTGATGGCTACACCTTC. It yields the protein CATSRDLTGADGYTF.

The chain is built from TRBV7-9 and TRBJ2-1; a possible D gene is TRBD2 (6 bases). Deletions cut 5 bases from V and 5 bases from J, with 13 bases between. The CDR3 runs to 14 residues. CDR1 is SEHNR, CDR2 FQNEAQ, per germline (reference sequence). In DNA, the CDR3 is TGTGCCAGCAGCCCCCGGGGGAGAGACAATGAGCAGTTCTTC. Translation gives CASSPRGRDNEQFF.

The genes are TRBV6-1 and TRBJ2-3, with 8 bases that match TRBD2. CDR1 and CDR2 from the germline V gene are MNHNS and SASEGT. Trimming at V came to 11 bases and at J to 2 bases, leaving 6 bases not matched to a gene. This CDR3 is 13 amino acids long. This CDR3 reads CAFLAGNTDTQYF. CDR3 in DNA: TGTGCCTTCTTAGCGGGAAACACAGATACGCAGTATTTT.

This chain uses TRBV6-5 with TRBJ1-4, with a possible D match to TRBD1 (6 bases). Germline V lookup: CDR1 MNHEY, CDR2 SVGAGI. The CDR3 is 14 residues long. Trimming removed 7 bases at V and 4 bases at J, with 13 bases between. The CDR3 protein is CASTTGTSNEKLFF. The CDR3 nucleotides read TGTGCCAGCACGACCGGGACAAGTAATGAAAAACTGTTTTTT.

The chain is built from TRBV5-1 and TRBJ1-6; D remains ambiguous. The germline gives CDR1 SGHRS, CDR2 YFSETQ. The CDR3 contains 15 residues. Trimming shortened V by 0 bases and J by 10 bases, and 14 bases separated the two germline ends. This CDR3 is CASSLDSRNDSPLHF. CDR3 bases: TGCGCCAGCAGCTTGGACAGTCGAAATGACTCACCCCTCCACTTT.

This chain joins TRBV7-9 and TRBJ2-4; D is unresolved. This CDR3 is 12 amino acids long. Trimming removed 1 base at V and 6 bases at J, with 4 bases between. CDR1 and CDR2 (germline): SEHNR, FQNEAQ (reference sequence). The CDR3 region is CASSLDRNIQYF. For the CDR3, the DNA is TGTGCCAGCAGCTTAGACAGAAACATTCAGTACTTC.

The chain links TRBV28 to TRBJ2-7; D is perhaps TRBD1 (5 bases). The CDR3 is 14 amino acids. Germline loops: CDR1 MDHEN, CDR2 SYDVKM. Trimming stripped 5 bases from V and 0 bases from J, with 11 bases between. The CDR3 nucleotides read TGTGCCAGCAGTCGACAGCAGTTCTCCTACGAGCAGTACTTC. Amino acid sequence: CASSRQQFSYEQYF. Combining the CDR3 with reference TRBV28 and TRBJ2-7 gives the whole variable domain DVKVTQSSRYLVKRTGEKVFLECVQDMDHENMFWYRQDPGLGLRLIYFSYDVKMKEKGDIPEGYSVSREKKERFSLILESASTNQTSMYLCASSRQQFSYEQYFGPGTRLTVT.

This clone has just a few counts. The rearrangement uses TRBV6-6 and TRBJ1-5, with D uncertain. This CDR3 has 14 residues. The germline CDR1 and CDR2 sequences are MNHNY and SVGAGI (reference sequence). Trimming shortened V by 6 bases and J by 0 bases, and 9 bases separated the two germline ends. This chain's CDR3 is CASSPVYSNQPQHF. The CDR3 DNA reads as TGTGCCAGCAGCCCTGTATATAGCAATCAGCCCCAGCATTTT.

This clone occurred a few times. The CDR3 region is CASSLGAGQNQPQHF. The CDR3 nucleotides read TGTGCCAGCAGCTTGGGGGCGGGGCAGAATCAGCCCCAGCATTTT. The rearrangement links TRBV5-6 to TRBJ1-5; D might be TRBD1 (5 bases). CDR1 is SGHDT and CDR2 is YYEEEE in the germline V gene. CDR3 size: 15 residues. V lost 0 bases and J lost 4, with 11 bases in between.

This clone has a single count. The rearrangement joins TRBV7-3 to TRBJ2-5, with 7 bases aligning to TRBD2. The trim removed 2 bases at V and 4 bases at J, leaving 4 bases unmatched. This CDR3 region has 14 residues. Germline V gene sequence: CDR1 SGHTA, CDR2 FQGTGA. The CDR3 nucleotides read TGTGCCAGCAGCTTAGCGGGGGAGGGAGAGACCCAGTACTTC. Amino acid sequence: CASSLAGEGETQYF.

The rearrangement joins TRBV28 to TRBJ2-7; D possibly corresponds to TRBD1 (6 bases). The CDR3 loop spans 14 amino acids. The germline V gene encodes CDR1 MDHEN and CDR2 SYDVKM. Trimming stripped 4 bases from V and 2 bases from J, with 12 bases between. The CDR3 nucleotides are TGTGCCAGCAGTTGGGACATCCCAGCCTACGAGCAGTACTTC. Its translation: CASSWDIPAYEQYF.